This TCR beta chain is drawn from a study of OX40 agonist ivuxolimab in advanced cancers. About the investigation overall: Ivuxolimab, which targeted the costimulatory receptor OX40 (CD134), was an agonistic, fully human IgG2 monoclonal antibody. Intravenous ivuxolimab was administered to patients every 2 weeks at six dose levels: 0.01, 0.1, 0.3, 1.5, 3 and 10 mg/kg. Among the roughly 54 dose-escalation patients, around 19 had hepatocellular carcinoma, 15 or so melanoma, 9 renal cell carcinoma and 9 head and neck cancer. In the dose-escalation cohort, more than 80% of patients were male, and the mean age was 60 years with a range of 23 to 79. Prior anti-PD-1, anti-PD-L1 or anti-CTLA-4 therapy was permitted, and 40% of dose-escalation patients had received checkpoint inhibitors. Partial responses occurred in three dose-escalation patients, of whom one had hepatocellular carcinoma and two had cutaneous melanoma. Peripheral TCRbeta sequencing was intended to test whether TCR sequence diversity was altered and clonal T-cell expansion was caused by ivuxolimab. The paper reports the monotherapy dose-escalation portion (N of about 47 patients) of the phase I ivuxolimab trial. General findings and caveats noted by the study authors: At doses from 0.1 to 3.0 mg/kg, clonal expansion was seen in both CD4+ and CD8+ blood T cells between baseline and week 6. On average, CD8+ T cells showed more expanded clones than CD4+ T cells after ivuxolimab. Low levels of normalized T-cell clonal expansion were also shown by some nonresponding patients. Which antigens the clonally expanded peripheral T cells were specific for was not determined. In the 0.1-3.0 mg/kg groups, partial responders were among the patients with the lowest normalized peripheral clonal expansion, particularly in CD8+ T cells.

To note about this clone: Its specific antigen is unknown. Per-base quality was not reported, and no clone a single base away is much larger than it.

Patients with a history of autoimmune disease or receiving systemic immunosuppression were excluded from the trial. Peripheral blood for TCR sequencing was collected from all dose cohorts at baseline, on cycle 4 day 1, and on cycle 7 day 1. Samples came from an open-label, multicenter, first-in-human phase I dose-escalation trial of ivuxolimab. Adults with locally advanced or metastatic melanoma, renal cell, hepatocellular, or head and neck squamous cell carcinoma were enrolled in the trial. Before TCR sequencing, CD4+ T cells and CD8+ T cells from peripheral blood were sorted into separate populations. CDR1 KGHSH and CDR2 LQKENI are derived from the germline V gene. Inclusive of the bounding cysteine and phenylalanine, the CDR3 is 13 residues long. Here the CDR3 DNA is all that survives: 39 bases in frame from base 1. The germline ends are 11 bases apart after V is trimmed by 4 bases and J by 8 bases.

To sequence the TCRbeta CDR3 region, genomic DNA was isolated from the sorted cells. TCRbeta CDR3 regions were sequenced using the immunoSEQ Assay. TCRdb mirrors the immuneACCESS table, restricted to in-frame sequences. Some clones are absent from its copies; in checked studies, under half trace to an unresolved V gene, and the reason for the others is unknown. For this sample there are about 50,000 clones; 80% appear just once. In total, the top ten clones hold 3% to 5% of the sample. The origin of this receptor is an adult with an advanced solid tumor such as melanoma, head and neck, liver or kidney cancer. The sequence links TRBV18 to TRBJ1-4; a tentative D call is TRBD1 (5 bases match). The sample was CD4+ or CD8+ T cells sorted from blood, taken in a trial of the OX40 agonist ivuxolimab. The CDR3 in this case is CASSRTEGEKLFF. The base sequence is TGTGCCAGCTCACGAACTGAGGGGGAAAAACTGTTTTTT.